This record looks at one T cell receptor (beta chain) sequence and its context. The antigen is unknown. The source of the sample is a study of graft-versus-host responses after intestinal transplantation. Trimming left V 4 bases short and J 0 bases short, with 9 bases between. The CDR3 extends over 15 amino acids. Looked up from germline, CDR1 is KGHSH and CDR2 is LQKENI. Method: immunoSEQ multiplex PCR; TCRdb's copy keeps in-frame clones and lacks some. This table holds under 150,000 clones, approximately 95% found once. The sample in question was unstimulated CD8+ T cells sorted from spleen or lymph node cells, obtained before intestinal transplant. The chain has TRBV18 and TRBJ2-2; D unresolved. This clonotype was sampled from a human donor who received an intestinal transplant. The CDR3 nucleotides are TGTGCCAGCTCACGAACCCATCCGAACACCGGGGAGCTGTTTTTT. It specifies CASSRTHPNTGELFF.